Listed here are 14 T cell receptor beta chains from one sample, sequenced in a study of CD8+CD57+ T cells in acquired aplastic anemia. Profiles of TCR beta VDJ and CDR3 were generated from a genomic DNA template. TCRdb independently ran MiXCR on the reads; one entry per CDR3 protein. The profile shows some 280,000 distinct CDR3 sequences, around three fifths of them singletons. Sequencing was performed on sorted CD4+, CD8+, or CD8+CD57+ T cells (not recorded which) from PBMCs. These receptors all come from a human donor with severe aplastic anemia or a healthy control (not recorded which).

Note on this clonotype: This CDR3 fails to terminate in the conserved phenylalanine or tryptophan, so it likely reflects a read error. The CDR3 reads CASSFGNYNEQFS. In nucleotides, the CDR3 is TGTGCCAGCAGCTTCGGGAACTACAATGAGCAGTTCTCC. The chain employs TRBV14 and TRBJ2-1; D might be TRBD2 (5 bases). This CDR3 has 13 residues. Trimming pared 5 bases from V and 3 bases from J, leaving 8 bases between. Germline CDR1 SGHDN, CDR2 FVKESK.

As to this clonotype: A read error may account for a junction end that differs from germline. This sequence joins TRBV7-7 and TRBJ2-1, with 9 bases that match TRBD1. Germline V lookup: CDR1 SSHAT, CDR2 FNYEAQ (reference sequence). This CDR3 has 15 residues. CDR3 nucleotide sequence: TGTGCTAGCAGCTCCGGGACAGGGATACATGGTACGCAGTTCTTC. It specifies CASSSGTGIHGTQFF.

The chain has TRBV2 and TRBJ1-5, with a weak D call TRBD1 (5 bases). The germline V gene encodes CDR1 SNHLY and CDR2 FYNNEI. The germline V and J ends were trimmed by 6 bases and 4 bases, with 10 bases remaining between them. This CDR3 contains 13 residues. The CDR3 is CASRIWGNQPQHF. CDR3 coding DNA: TGTGCCAGCAGAATCTGGGGGAATCAGCCCCAGCATTTT.

This clonotype has ten or more counts. The gene calls are TRBV7-8 and TRBJ1-6; D remains ambiguous. From germline, CDR1 is SGHVS and CDR2 FQNEAQ. The CDR3 is made up of 13 amino acids. With 1 base removed from V and 7 bases from J, the gap between germline ends came to 5 bases. CDR3 in amino acids: CASSLVGNSPLHF. CDR3 coding DNA: TGTGCCAGCAGCTTAGTTGGGAATTCACCCCTCCACTTT.

This chain links TRBV6-1 with TRBJ1-2; no definite D call. CDR3 length equals 15 residues. The ends were cut back, 1 base at V and 0 bases at J, with 9 bases in the middle. In germline, CDR1 is MNHNS, CDR2 SASEGT. The CDR3 sequence: CASSEGTPPNYGYTF. The CDR3 region has the DNA TGTGCCAGCAGTGAAGGGACGCCACCTAACTATGGCTACACCTTC.

CDR3 bases: TGTGCCAGCAGCGGGCAGGGGGCTACGCAGTATTTT. Its translation is CASSGQGATQYF. The chain couples TRBV28 to TRBJ2-3; the match to TRBD1 covers 8 bases. The junction had 4 bases not matched to a gene; V was cut back by 6 bases and J by 8 bases. This CDR3 has 12 residues. Germline values: CDR1 MDHEN, CDR2 SYDVKM.

The V call is TRBV6-2 or TRBV6-3, the J call TRBJ2-5; D uncertain. Trimming took 6 bases from V and 2 from J, leaving 10 bases between them. Per the germline V gene, CDR1 is MNHEY and CDR2 is SVGEGT. The CDR3 is made up of 13 amino acids. CDR3 nucleotide sequence: TGTGCCAGCAGGGAAACCATACAAGAGACCCAGTACTTC. It codes for CASRETIQETQYF.

This clonotype was recorded at least ten times. V and J are TRBV28 and TRBJ1-6; the D is unclear. Trimming removed 9 bases from V and 9 bases from J, with 12 bases in between. CDR3 size: 12 residues. Germline loops: CDR1 MDHEN, CDR2 SYDVKM. CDR3 nucleotides: TGTGCCAGAGGGCAGCGGGGTTCACCCCTCCACTTT. Translated, it gives CARGQRGSPLHF.

In this sample, this clonotype turned up a few times. The chain is built from TRBV15 and TRBJ1-6; no firm D call. This CDR3 comprises 11 residues. V lost 0 bases and J 9 bases, leaving 0 bases between the germline ends. In germline, CDR1 is LNHNV, CDR2 YYDKDF (reference sequence). In DNA, the CDR3 is TGTGCCACCAGCAGAGATTCACCCCTCCACTTT. It translates to CATSRDSPLHF.

This clonotype was recorded a few times. V gene TRBV20-1 combines with J gene TRBJ2-7; tentative D call: TRBD2 (6 bases). The V gene lost 4 bases and the J gene lost 5 bases, with 15 bases spanning the gap. The CDR3 has 13 residues. The germline V gene has CDR1 DFQATT and CDR2 SNEGSKA (reference sequence). CDR3 DNA: TGCAGTGCTACGACGGCTAGCGCTGACGAGCAGTACTTC. Its protein is CSATTASADEQYF.

About this clonotype: A much larger clonotype is one base distant, so this may be a read error. The V gene is TRBV30, the J gene TRBJ1-6; perhaps TRBD1 as D (6 bases). Germline V CDR1 and CDR2: GTSNPN, SVGIG (reference sequence). This CDR3 has 15 residues. CDR3 loop: CARSVGGSHNSPLHF. The CDR3 nucleotides read TGTGCCCGGAGTGTAGGGGGGTCCCATAATTCACCCCTCCACTTT.

The rearrangement links TRBV19 to TRBJ2-1; 8 bases agree with TRBD2. This CDR3 is built from 15 residues. Germline V gene data show CDR1 as LNHDA and CDR2 as SQIVND (reference sequence). The V and J ends lost 3 bases and 4 bases, in that order; junction bases with no gene match: 5. This CDR3 reads CASSIGVAGYNEQFF. CDR3 sequence (DNA): TGTGCCAGTAGTATCGGGGTAGCGGGGTACAATGAGCAGTTCTTC.

The chain couples TRBV20-1 to TRBJ2-1; 10 bases fit TRBD2. V was pared by 2 bases and J by 8 bases, with 9 bases of the junction left unmatched. In germline, CDR1 is DFQATT, CDR2 SNEGSKA (reference sequence). This CDR3 contains 15 residues. In DNA form, the CDR3 reads TGCAGTGCTAGACTAGGCCTAGCGGGGGTGCATGAGCAGTTCTTC. Encoded protein: CSARLGLAGVHEQFF.

The chain has TRBV5-1 and TRBJ2-7, with 11 bases lining up with TRBD2. Germline trimming cut 3 bases from V and 0 bases from J; bases unmatched to any gene: 2. Germline V gives CDR1 SGHRS, CDR2 YFSETQ. This CDR3 spans 15 amino acids. CDR3 sequence reads: CASSWTSGFSYEQYF. In DNA, the CDR3 is TGCGCCAGCAGCTGGACTAGCGGGTTCTCCTACGAGCAGTACTTC.